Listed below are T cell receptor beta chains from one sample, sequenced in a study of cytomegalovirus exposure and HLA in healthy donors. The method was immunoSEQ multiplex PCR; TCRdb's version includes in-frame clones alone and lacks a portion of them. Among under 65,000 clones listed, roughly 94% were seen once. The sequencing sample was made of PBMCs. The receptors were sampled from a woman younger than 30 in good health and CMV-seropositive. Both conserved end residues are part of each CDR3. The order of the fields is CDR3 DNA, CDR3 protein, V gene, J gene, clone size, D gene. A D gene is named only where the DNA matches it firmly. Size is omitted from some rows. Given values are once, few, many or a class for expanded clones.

TGTGCCAGCAGCTTGGGGACTAGCGGGCAGGATGAGCAGTTCTTC	CASSLGTSGQDEQFF	TRBV5-6	TRBJ2-1	-	TRBD2
TGCGCCAGCAGCCTTGACAGGAGGAACACTGAAGCTTTCTTT	CASSLDRRNTEAFF	TRBV4-3	TRBJ1-1	-	-
TGTGCCAGCAGCGCAGGCGGTCTTAGCGGGAGTTGGGAGCAGTACTTC	CASSAGGLSGSWEQYF	TRBV9	TRBJ2-7	-	TRBD2
TGTGCCAGCAGCCAAGTTGGGGACAGGAGGAACACTGAAGCTTTCTTT	CASSQVGDRRNTEAFF	TRBV14	TRBJ1-1	-	TRBD1
TGTGCCAGCAGCCAAGAGCCAACTAGCGGGCCTGGCACAGATACGCAGTATTTT	CASSQEPTSGPGTDTQYF	TRBV4-2	TRBJ2-3	-	TRBD2
TGTGCCAGCTCACTCGTGGACCTGGAGGGACGGGGCTACACCTTC	CASSLVDLEGRGYTF	TRBV18	TRBJ1-2	-	-
TGCGCCAGCAGCTTAGCACGCACAGATACGCAGTATTTT	CASSLARTDTQYF	TRBV5-1	TRBJ2-3	-	-
TGTGCCAGCAAAGGACAGGGGCATGACTATGGCTACACCTTC	CASKGQGHDYGYTF	TRBV2	TRBJ1-2	-	TRBD1
TGTGCCAGCTCACCACCGACAGGGGCGAACTATGGCTACACCTTC	CASSPPTGANYGYTF	TRBV18	TRBJ1-2	few	TRBD1
TGTGCCAGCTCGGGCGGGACCACAGCGGGCGAGCAGTACTTC	CASSGGTTAGEQYF	TRBV18	TRBJ2-7	-	-
TGTGCCAGCTCACCCCTGCCAGACCCCGCAGGACAGGGTAATCTGGGCTACACCTTC	CASSPLPDPAGQGNLGYTF	TRBV18	TRBJ1-2	-	TRBD1
TGTGCCAGCAGTTTTGAGATGGACAGGAGCCATCAGCCCCAGCATTTT	CASSFEMDRSHQPQHF	TRBV28	TRBJ1-5	-	TRBD1
TGTGCCAGCATCCTAGGCGGGACCAACAATGAGCAGTTCTTC	CASILGGTNNEQFF	TRBV6-6	TRBJ2-1	-	-
TGCGCCAGCAGAGCGGACCGCTTCGAAGCTTTCTTT	CASRADRFEAFF	TRBV5-1	TRBJ1-1	-	-
TGTGCCAGCAGCTCCCCCCTGAATGAGCAGTTCTTC	CASSSPLNEQFF	TRBV7-9	TRBJ2-1	-	-
TGTGCCGACAGGGGAAATCAGCCCCAGCATTTT	CADRGNQPQHF	TRBV6-5	TRBJ1-5	-	TRBD1
TGTGCCAGCAGCCGACAGGGGGACAGGGGGCATAACTATGGCTACACCTTC	CASSRQGDRGHNYGYTF	TRBV7-6	TRBJ1-2	-	TRBD1
TGTGCCAGCAGTGACAGTGGCGGGAGGGCCGCTGAGCAGTTCTTC	CASSDSGGRAAEQFF	TRBV6-4	TRBJ2-1	-	TRBD2
TGTGCCAGCAGGGTGGCTAGCGGGTCGGTCGGGGAGCTGTTTTTT	CASRVASGSVGELFF	TRBV27	TRBJ2-2	once	TRBD2
TGTGCCAGCAGTTACACACGGGCCTACAATGAGCAGTTCTTC	CASSYTRAYNEQFF	TRBV6-5	TRBJ2-1	-	-
TGTGCCTGGACTAGCGGGAGATCGACCTACGAGCAGTACTTC	CAWTSGRSTYEQYF	TRBV30	TRBJ2-7	-	TRBD2
TGCGCCAGCAGCTTGGAACTAGCGGGGGGGGCGAATGAGCAGTTCTTC	CASSLELAGGANEQFF	TRBV5-1	TRBJ2-1	-	TRBD2
TGCGCCAGCAGCCAAGAACATAAGTATAACTATGGCTACACCTTC	CASSQEHKYNYGYTF	TRBV4-3	TRBJ1-2	-	-
TGTGCCAGCAGTAGAAGTTTGGGGGGAGGTGGAGCTTTCTTT	CASSRSLGGGGAFF	TRBV6-5	TRBJ1-1	-	-
TGTGCCAGCAGTGGGACAGAGCGTAGCACAGATACGCAGTATTTT	CASSGTERSTDTQYF	TRBV6-1	TRBJ2-3	-	-
TGTGCCAGCAGTTTCCCTAGCGGGGGGACCACAGATACGCAGTATTTT	CASSFPSGGTTDTQYF	TRBV27	TRBJ2-3	-	TRBD2
TGTGCCAGCAGTGAAAGGGAGGGGGACGTGGTCAATCAGCCCCAGCATTTT	CASSEREGDVVNQPQHF	TRBV2	TRBJ1-5	-	-
TGTGCCAGGCCGAAGAGGCGGCAAGAGACCCAGTACTTC	CARPKRRQETQYF	TRBV6-5	TRBJ2-5	-	-
TGTGCCATCAGTGAGTCCGCAGGGGACACTGAAGCTTTCTTT	CAISESAGDTEAFF	TRBV10-3	TRBJ1-1	few	-
TGCGCCAGCAGTGACTACAGGGGAGGCTACACCTTC	CASSDYRGGYTF	TRBV10-2	TRBJ1-2	-	TRBD1
TGTGCCAGCAGCTTAGGTCGAGGCTCTGGAAACACCATATATTTT	CASSLGRGSGNTIYF	TRBV7-6	TRBJ1-3	-	-
TGTGCCAGCAGCGAAATACAGGGTTCCTACAATGAGCAGTTCTTC	CASSEIQGSYNEQFF	TRBV11-1	TRBJ2-1	once	-
TGTGCCAGCTCACCGCAGACGACTTACGAGCAGTACTTC	CASSPQTTYEQYF	TRBV18	TRBJ2-7	-	-
TGTGCCAGCAGCTTCCACAAAACCTACAATGAGCAGTTCTTC	CASSFHKTYNEQFF	TRBV7-9	TRBJ2-1	few	-
TGTGCCAGCACCATTGGGGACAGATTGAACACTGAAGCTTTCTTT	CASTIGDRLNTEAFF	TRBV28	TRBJ1-1	-	TRBD1
TGTGCCAGCAGTGAAGCCGATTCACTATGGCCCTACAATGAGCAGTTCTTC	CASSEADSLWPYNEQFF	TRBV2	TRBJ2-1	-	-
TGTGCCAGCACCGTAAGGGGAGGCGAGCAGTACTTC	CASTVRGGEQYF	TRBV28	TRBJ2-7	once	-
TGTGCCAGCAGTGGTCCGGGACAGCAATTCTCACCCCTCCACTTT	CASSGPGQQFSPLHF	TRBV25-1	TRBJ1-6	-	TRBD1
TGCGCCAGCAGCTTAACTAGCGGGGGGGCCGATCGGACAGATACGCAGTATTTT	CASSLTSGGADRTDTQYF	TRBV5-1	TRBJ2-3	-	TRBD2
TGTGCCAGCTCACCACCGGGGAGACCCAATGAAAAACTGTTTTTT	CASSPPGRPNEKLFF	TRBV18	TRBJ1-4	-	-
TGTGCCAGCAGCCCCCGGACAGGGGGCAGGGAGACCCAGTACTTC	CASSPRTGGRETQYF	TRBV9	TRBJ2-5	-	TRBD1
TGTGCCAGCTCTCCTCGGAACAGAGACTATGGCTACACCTTC	CASSPRNRDYGYTF	TRBV27	TRBJ1-2	once	-
TGTGCCAGCAGTCCAAGTAAATTAGCTATACAGTACTTC	CASSPSKLAIQYF	TRBV28	TRBJ2-7	-	-
TGCGCCAGCAGCCCTACACGGGACAGACATATTTATGGCTACACCTTC	CASSPTRDRHIYGYTF	TRBV5-1	TRBJ1-2	-	TRBD1
TGCGCCAGCAGCTTTGCGGTGGCGGGCGAGTACAATGAGCAGTTCTTC	CASSFAVAGEYNEQFF	TRBV5-1	TRBJ2-1	once	-
TGTGCCAGCAGTACTCGGACCGGGGTTACCTACGAGCAGTACTTC	CASSTRTGVTYEQYF	TRBV6-5	TRBJ2-7	-	-
TGTGCCAGCATCATTGACAGGGGGCCGAGTGAGGCCGGGGAGCTGTTTTTT	CASIIDRGPSEAGELFF	TRBV2	TRBJ2-2	-	TRBD1
TGTGCTAGTGGTTCTCGGACTAGCGGGAGGTCCCCCTACGAGCAGTACTTC	CASGSRTSGRSPYEQYF	TRBV12-5	TRBJ2-7	-	TRBD2
TGTGCCAGTAGTGCACAGGGGAATGAGCAGTTCTTC	CASSAQGNEQFF	TRBV19	TRBJ2-1	-	TRBD1
TGTGCCAGCAGCGTATCGACAGAGACGTCCTCCTACGAGCAGTACTTC	CASSVSTETSSYEQYF	TRBV9	TRBJ2-7	few	-
TGTGCCAGCAGACTGGTTAACTATGGCTACACCTTC	CASRLVNYGYTF	TRBV28	TRBJ1-2	-	-
TGTGCCCCGGGGGAACAGGGGGATTTCCCCTACGAGCAGTACTTC	CAPGEQGDFPYEQYF	TRBV5-6	TRBJ2-7	-	TRBD1
TGTGCCAGCAGTGTTGGACAGGTATTGCGGGGCGAGCAGTACTTC	CASSVGQVLRGEQYF	TRBV6-1	TRBJ2-7	-	-